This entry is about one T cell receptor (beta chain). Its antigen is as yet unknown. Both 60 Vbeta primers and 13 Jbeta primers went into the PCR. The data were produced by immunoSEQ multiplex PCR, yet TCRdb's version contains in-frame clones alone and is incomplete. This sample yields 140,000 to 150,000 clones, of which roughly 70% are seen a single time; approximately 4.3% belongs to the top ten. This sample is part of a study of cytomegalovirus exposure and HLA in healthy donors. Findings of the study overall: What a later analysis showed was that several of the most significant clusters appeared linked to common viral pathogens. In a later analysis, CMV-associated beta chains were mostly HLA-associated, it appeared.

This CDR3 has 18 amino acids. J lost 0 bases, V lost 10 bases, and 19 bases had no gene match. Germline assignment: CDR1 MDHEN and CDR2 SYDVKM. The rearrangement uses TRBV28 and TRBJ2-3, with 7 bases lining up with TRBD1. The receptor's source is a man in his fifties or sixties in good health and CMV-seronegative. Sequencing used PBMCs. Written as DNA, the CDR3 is TGTGCCATCCGGCGGCGACAGGGCCCACTTTCTAGCACAGATACGCAGTATTTT. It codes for CAIRRRQGPLSSTDTQYF.